This T cell receptor beta chain originates from a study of T cells expressing NK-cell markers. Per germline, CDR1 ENHRY and CDR2 SYGVKD. The CDR3 is made up of 15 amino acids. As the method of synthesis, 5'RACE template switching with UMIs yielded TCR beta cDNA. From the 5' RACE reads, TCRdb lists one entry per CDR3 protein and no DNA. Its listing shows some 440,000 distinct CDR3 sequences. The sequencing input was blood T cells: a sorted CD56 or NKG2C T cell subset, CD4+ or CD8+ T cells, or bulk PBMC T cells (not recorded which). The clonotype comes from a woman between 50 and 59 years old in good health. The V call is TRBV10-3, the J call TRBJ1-2. This CDR3 is CAISEENESNYGYTF.